This T cell receptor (beta chain) appears in the sequencing data of a study of T cell clones after liver transplantation. About the study: Three of the eight recipients were HCV-positive; the rest had non-autoimmune, non-viral transplant indications. Study-level results: These preliminary findings come from unstandardized post-transplant sampling times. Graft donor-reactive T cells may have migrated into the graft rather than being deleted.

Produced via immunoSEQ multiplex PCR; TCRdb's table is partial and in-frame only. The table records roughly 51,000 clones, approximately 71% of them present only once. CD3+CD4+ and CD3+CD8+ cells were FACS-sorted from thawed unstimulated PBMCs. This clone was counted a few times. Its antigen remains unidentified. This receptor was taken from a human patient who received a liver transplant. T cells may partly derive from the graft donor. Sequenced here: CD4+ T cells from blood, sampled roughly 56 months after liver transplant.

The CDR3 here is CASSLAGGNYEQYF. In DNA, the CDR3 is TGTGCCAGCAGCTTAGCGGGGGGCAACTACGAGCAGTACTTC. The rearrangement uses TRBV7-3 and TRBJ2-7, with 8 bases that match TRBD2. Germline V gene sequence: CDR1 SGHTA, CDR2 FQGTGA. This CDR3 region has 14 residues. Trimming cost V 2 bases and J 3 bases; bases outside gene matches: 3. The full variable domain, with the rest looked up from reference TRBV7-3 and TRBJ2-7, is GAGVSQTPSNKVTEKGKYVELRCDPISGHTALYWYRQSLGQGPEFLIYFQGTGAADDSGLPNDRFFAVRPEGSVSTLKIQRTERGDSAVYLCASSLAGGNYEQYFGPGTRLTVT.